One sample yielded the 18 T cell receptor beta chains listed below, sequenced in a study of radiotherapy plus CTLA-4 blockade in lung cancer. The protocol was immunoSEQ multiplex PCR, while the TCRdb copy is restricted to in-frame clones and leaves out a portion. In the table there are about 77,000 clones, roughly 69% of which are singletons. The sample in question was peripheral blood, obtained from a patient treated with radiotherapy plus ipilimumab. The receptors stem from a human donor with non-small cell lung cancer whose response to radiotherapy plus ipilimumab could not be evaluated.

The genes are TRBV7-3 and TRBJ2-3, with 11 bases identical to TRBD1. Germline CDR1 is SGHTA and CDR2 is FQGTGA. The CDR3 runs 15 residues. Trimming at V came to 4 bases and at J to 3 bases, leaving 3 bases not matched to a gene. The CDR3 nucleotides read TGTGCCAGCAGCTCGGGGACAGGGGGAACAGATACGCAGTATTTT. Its protein is CASSSGTGGTDTQYF.

The chain carries TRBV5-5 and TRBJ2-1; 12 bases map to TRBD2. This CDR3 has 16 residues. The germline V gene has CDR1 SGHKS and CDR2 YYEKEE (reference sequence). V trimming: 1 base; J trimming: 9 bases; junction bases outside the gene matches: 8. The CDR3 DNA follows: TGTGCCAGCAGCTTGTCCCTAGCGGGGGGGCTAGGTGAGCAGTTCTTC. Amino acids: CASSLSLAGGLGEQFF.

This rearrangement joins TRBV5-6 to TRBJ2-1; tentative D call: TRBD2 (6 bases). V lost 3 bases and J lost 4, with 20 bases in between. CDR3 length equals 17 residues. CDR1 and CDR2 (germline): SGHDT, YYEEEE. The DNA for the CDR3 is TGTGCCAGCAGCTGGGGTGCCTGGGCGGGGTCGTACAATGAGCAGTTCTTC. This gives the protein CASSWGAWAGSYNEQFF.

This rearrangement joins TRBV30 to TRBJ2-5; TRBD1 matches at 7 bases. The better agreement between TRBJ2-7 and the DNA end casts doubt on the J call. This CDR3 spans 15 amino acids. CDR1 GTSNPN and CDR2 SVGIG come from the germline V gene (reference sequence). The CDR3 DNA is TGTGCCTGGAGGGGCCTGACAGGGCCTACCTACGAGCAGTACTTC. Protein product: CAWRGLTGPTYEQYF.

The chain links TRBV29-1 to TRBJ2-1; a possible D gene is TRBD1 (8 bases). The ends were cut back, 7 bases at V and 4 bases at J, with 14 bases in the middle. The CDR3 contains 13 residues. Germline CDR1 is SQVTM and CDR2 is ANQGSEA. For the CDR3, the DNA is TGCAGCGCCACAGGGGGGGGATACAATGAGCAGTTCTTC. As protein: CSATGGGYNEQFF.

The genes are TRBV11-3 and TRBJ2-1, with TRBD2 matching over 8 bases. Per the germline V gene, CDR1 is SGHNT and CDR2 is YENEEA. The length of the CDR3 is 15 residues. The V gene end was trimmed by 1 base and the J gene end by 6 bases; junction bases not matched to a gene: 5. Written as DNA, the CDR3 is TGTGCCAGCAGCTTAGCGGGGGGGCCGTCCAATGAGCAGTTCTTC. Its protein product is CASSLAGGPSNEQFF.

This clone was counted between two and nine times. This chain uses TRBV7-6 with TRBJ1-6, with TRBD1 matching over 7 bases. Germline CDR1 and CDR2: SGHVS and FNYEAQ. There are 15 residues in the CDR3. V shed 5 bases and J 7 bases; nucleotides not matched to a gene: 8. The CDR3 loop is CASSPTGTVNSPLHF. The CDR3 bases are TGTGCCAGCAGCCCAACCGGGACAGTGAATTCACCCCTCCACTTT.

The V gene is TRBV30, the J gene TRBJ1-4; D perhaps matches TRBD1 (6 bases). The CDR3 totals 12 residues. Deletions cut 5 bases from V and 3 bases from J, with 7 bases between. From germline, CDR1 is GTSNPN and CDR2 SVGIG (reference sequence). CDR3 sequence (DNA): TGTGCCTGGGGACAGTCTAATGAAAAACTGTTTTTT. Protein: CAWGQSNEKLFF.

The count of this clone is one. V is TRBV5-1 and J is TRBJ1-4; D unresolved. Germline-derived CDR1 and CDR2 are SGHRS and YFSETQ. With 4 bases removed from V and 4 bases from J, the gap between germline ends came to 8 bases. This CDR3 region has 13 residues. The CDR3 region has the DNA TGCGCCAGCAGCCAAGGGAGTAATGAAAAACTGTTTTTT. This sequence encodes CASSQGSNEKLFF.

This clone occurred once. CDR3 in DNA: TGTGCCAGCAGCTTACGGCCTTCACCGGGGAAAACCTACGAGCAGTACTTC. Protein sequence: CASSLRPSPGKTYEQYF. J is TRBJ2-7 and V is TRBV21-1; whether TRBD2, the table's D call, matches the DNA was not checked. TRBV21-1 is a listed pseudogene. The CDR3 sequence is 17 residues long.

The genes are TRBV5-4 and TRBJ2-7; the match to TRBD1 covers 8 bases. The CDR3 loop spans 14 amino acids. Losses at the gene ends were 4 bases for V and 2 bases for J; bases not matched to a gene: 5. The V gene's germline CDR1 is SGHNT and CDR2 YYREEE (reference sequence). CDR3 nucleotide sequence: TGTGCCAGCAGCCCGGACAGGGACCCCTACGAGCAGTACTTC. As protein: CASSPDRDPYEQYF.

This chain uses TRBV28 with TRBJ2-7; the D gene is possibly TRBD1 (6 bases). V lost 5 bases, J lost 2 bases, and 19 bases lay in between. The CDR3 runs to 16 residues. Germline V lookup: CDR1 MDHEN, CDR2 SYDVKM. The CDR3 nucleotides are TGTGCCAGCAGTAAGCGGTCCGGGACACAAACCTACGAGCAGTACTTC. It is translated as CASSKRSGTQTYEQYF.

This clone has just a few counts. The chain uses TRBV4-2 and TRBJ2-1, with TRBD1 matching over 8 bases. Trimming at V came to 8 bases and at J to 9 bases, leaving 9 bases not matched to a gene. Germline CDR1 and CDR2: LGHNA and YNFKEQ. The CDR3 is 13 amino acids. CDR3 in amino acids: CASERTGTGEQFF. The CDR3 DNA is TGTGCCAGCGAAAGGACAGGGACGGGTGAGCAGTTCTTC.

This clone was observed a handful of times. V and J are TRBV6-5 and TRBJ1-6, with 7 positions matching TRBD1. With 4 bases clipped from V and 6 bases from J, the junction kept 6 bases outside the gene matches. The CDR3 loop spans 15 amino acids. The V gene's germline CDR1 is MNHEY and CDR2 SVGAGI. CDR3: CASSSTGPTNSPLHF. In DNA, the CDR3 is TGTGCCAGCAGTTCGACAGGGCCTACTAATTCACCCCTCCACTTT.

The gene calls are TRBV2 and TRBJ2-1, with 7 bases identical to TRBD1. The CDR3 is 16 residues long. Looked up from germline, CDR1 is SNHLY and CDR2 is FYNNEI. J was trimmed by 4 bases and V by 0 bases; bases with no gene match: 6. Here the CDR3 DNA reads TGTGCCAGCAGTGAAGCGGGACAGACGAGATACAATGAGCAGTTCTTC. Amino acid sequence: CASSEAGQTRYNEQFF.

The J gene is TRBJ2-7, the V gene TRBV11-3, with TRBD2 identical over 15 bases. The CDR3 contains 18 residues. The germline gives CDR1 SGHNT, CDR2 YENEEA. J lost 2 bases, V lost 6 bases, and 11 bases had no gene match. The CDR3 loop reads CASRPSWTSGRDTYEQYF. The CDR3 coding sequence is TGTGCCAGCAGACCCAGCTGGACTAGCGGGAGGGACACCTACGAGCAGTACTTC.

The chain uses TRBV9 and TRBJ2-1; 9 bases are shared with TRBD2. The V segment lost 1 base and the J segment 7 bases; nucleotides outside the gene matches: 3. The CDR3 sequence is 14 residues long. Germline-derived CDR1 and CDR2 are SGDLS and YYNGEE. The CDR3 bases are TGTGCCAGCAGCGTATTAGCGGGAGTAAATGAGCAGTTCTTC. Translated, it gives CASSVLAGVNEQFF.

This clone was counted a few times. The chain combines TRBV12-5 with TRBJ1-1, with unresolved D. This CDR3 contains 14 residues. The germline CDR1 and CDR2 sequences are LGHNT and FRNRAP. With 7 bases removed from V and 1 base from J, the gap between germline ends came to 13 bases. Written as DNA, the CDR3 is TGTGCTAGTGCGAATCGGGAAGCGAACACTGAAGCTTTCTTT. Its translation is CASANREANTEAFF.